One and the same sample provided the 7 T cell receptor beta chains below, sequenced in a study of cytomegalovirus exposure and HLA in healthy donors. 13 Jbeta primers and 60 Vbeta primers were used for the PCR. Sequencing used immunoSEQ multiplex PCR; TCRdb keeps in-frame clones, though not all of them. The table has about 160,000 clones, 75% to 85% seen once. Sample: PBMCs. These receptors came from a woman aged 50 to 60 in good health and CMV-seronegative.

This clone was counted a single time. The J gene is TRBJ2-1, the V gene TRBV4-3, with 8 nucleotides matching TRBD2. This CDR3 contains 19 residues. Losses at the gene ends were 3 bases for V and 2 bases for J; bases not matched to a gene: 15. Germline assignment: CDR1 LGHNA and CDR2 YSLEER. The CDR3 here is CASSHRILGLADTYNEQFF. Here the CDR3 DNA reads TGCGCCAGCAGCCACAGAATTCTTGGACTAGCTGATACCTACAATGAGCAGTTCTTC.

V gene TRBV15 combines with J gene TRBJ1-5; D gene uncertain. The germline V and J ends were trimmed by 5 bases and 7 bases, with 18 bases remaining between them. The germline V gene encodes CDR1 LNHNV and CDR2 YYDKDF (reference sequence). The CDR3 is made up of 15 amino acids. The CDR3 sequence is CATSPEEGLGQPQHF. The CDR3 nucleotides are TGTGCCACCAGCCCCGAGGAGGGCCTGGGACAGCCCCAGCATTTT.

This sequence joins TRBV10-3 and TRBJ2-1; 10 bases match TRBD2. After removal of 4 bases from V and 3 bases from J, the junction contained 3 bases not matched to a gene. The length of the CDR3 is 15 residues. Looked up from germline, CDR1 is ENHRY and CDR2 is SYGVKD. CDR3 region: CAISVTSGVYNEQFF. CDR3 coding DNA: TGTGCCATCAGTGTAACTAGCGGGGTCTACAATGAGCAGTTCTTC.

CDR3 protein: CASSARAGGSYNEQFF. CDR3 in DNA: TGTGCCAGCAGCGCTCGGGCGGGAGGGTCCTACAATGAGCAGTTCTTC. The chain employs TRBV5-8 and TRBJ2-1; 9 positions agree with TRBD2. The CDR3 spans 16 residues. With 4 bases clipped from V and 1 base from J, the junction kept 6 bases outside the gene matches. Germline V gives CDR1 SGHTS, CDR2 YDEGEE.

The V gene is TRBV5-5, the J gene TRBJ2-4; D gene uncertain. The ends were cut back, 0 bases at V and 0 bases at J, with 13 bases in the middle. CDR1 is SGHKS, CDR2 YYEKEE, per germline (reference sequence). The CDR3 is made up of 17 amino acids. The CDR3 loop reads CASSLGGGVLAKNIQYF. The DNA for the CDR3 is TGTGCCAGCAGCTTGGGAGGCGGCGTACTAGCCAAAAACATTCAGTACTTC.

The rearrangement joins TRBV7-9 to TRBJ2-5; D may be TRBD1 (6 bases). Trimming shortened V by 5 bases and J by 5 bases, and 15 bases separated the two germline ends. CDR3 size: 14 residues. Per the germline V gene, CDR1 is SEHNR and CDR2 is FQNEAQ (reference sequence). CDR3 sequence (DNA): TGTGCCAGCAGCCTGGACAGCTCAGCTGAGACCCAGTACTTC. Residues: CASSLDSSAETQYF.

The chain combines TRBV9 with TRBJ1-2; TRBD1 matches at 9 bases. The V gene end was trimmed by 0 bases and the J gene end by 1 base; junction bases not matched to a gene: 4. The CDR3 consists of 16 residues. Germline V gene data show CDR1 as SGDLS and CDR2 as YYNGEE. The CDR3 sequence: CASSVGRQGVNYGYTF. CDR3 DNA sequence: TGTGCCAGCAGCGTAGGGCGACAGGGGGTTAACTATGGCTACACCTTC.